What follows is one T cell receptor (beta chain) and its context. Its antigen is as yet unknown. Every individual CD8+ T cell subset underwent sorting in triplicate at around 300,000 cells apiece. This specimen belongs to a study of CXCR3-negative and CXCR3-positive naive CD8 T cells. General study findings and limits: Each naive subset displayed comparably high diversity, whereas memory CD8+ cells displayed much lower diversity. Naive subsets had comparable surface CD5, so TRB CDR3 properties gauged TCR strength. Cryopreservation partially lowered CXCR3 expression, so most assays used fresh PBMCs.

The CDR3 consists of 14 residues. From germline, CDR1 is SGHTS and CDR2 YDEGEE. The authors prepared UMI-labeled TRB cDNA libraries by 5' RACE. TCRdb re-analyzed the 5' RACE reads; it lists each CDR3 protein once, without DNA. The listing records some 67,000 distinct CDR3 sequences. The TCR originated in a human donor in good health. Some clones in this sample may be carry-over from other donors' samples. The sample taken for sequencing was naive CXCR3- CD8+ T cells from blood. Specified subset: CD45RO-CCR7+CD27+CD95- naive CD8+ T cells lacking CXCR3 (TNR3-). This chain links TRBV5-8 with TRBJ2-3. The CDR3 is CASSLDSNTDTQYF.